This T cell receptor beta chain was retrieved from a study of OX40 agonist ivuxolimab in advanced cancers. Across the study: The drug used for patients, ivuxolimab, was an agonistic anti-OX40 (CD134) antibody.

TCRdb's copy holds only in-frame clones and misses some; the assay was immunoSEQ multiplex PCR. The sample shows some 70,000 clones, around four fifths of them seen only once. CDR1 is SGHDN, CDR2 FVKESK, per germline. V gave up 0 bases and J gave up 5 bases, with 11 bases separating them. The CDR3 runs 14 residues. Excluded were patients having autoimmune disease history or systemic immunosuppression. Points from the study as a whole: At 0.1 to 3.0 mg/kg and by week 6, CD4+ and CD8+ T cells in the blood had expanded clonally. Expanded peripheral T cells had an undetermined antigen specificity.

This clone was recorded only once. The antigen remains unidentified. This material consisted of CD4+ or CD8+ T cells sorted from blood, taken in a trial of the OX40 agonist ivuxolimab. This chain joins TRBV14 and TRBJ2-7, with D perhaps matching TRBD1 (5 bases). The source is an adult with an advanced solid tumor such as melanoma, head and neck, liver or kidney cancer. The DNA for the CDR3 is TGTGCCAGCAGCCAAGAATGGGGCACGAACGAGCAGTACTTC. It specifies CASSQEWGTNEQYF.